Only a few counts were recorded for the clone carrying this T cell receptor (beta chain). Its matching antigen is unknown. Trimming took off 5 bases at V and 4 bases at J, with 14 bases between the two ends. The germline gives CDR1 SGHAT, CDR2 FQNNGV. There are 14 residues in the CDR3. This entry comes from a study of cytomegalovirus exposure and HLA in healthy donors. Study in general: HLA-typed donors were the source of some 85 million unique TCRs, which an early data release held.

Findings and limits, study-wide: Later on, a genetic analysis was performed. It linked a missense variant in DCLRE1C with V- and J-gene trimming of TCR beta. About 87% or about 30% of the time was how often most TCR beta V segments were productive, according to an earlier analysis.

PCR primers comprised 60 Vbeta and 13 Jbeta primers. Profiling relied on immunoSEQ multiplex PCR, and the TCRdb table lists in-frame clones only, not all of them. The data hold 130,000 or so clones, with around three quarters observed a single time. This TCR was recovered from a man aged 30 to 45 in good health and CMV-seronegative. This chain connects TRBV11-2 to TRBJ1-1, with a tentative D call TRBD1 (6 bases). The specimen sequenced was PBMCs. The chain's CDR3 is CASSQPGEGTEAFF. CDR3 in DNA: TGTGCCAGCAGCCAACCAGGGGAAGGCACTGAAGCTTTCTTT.